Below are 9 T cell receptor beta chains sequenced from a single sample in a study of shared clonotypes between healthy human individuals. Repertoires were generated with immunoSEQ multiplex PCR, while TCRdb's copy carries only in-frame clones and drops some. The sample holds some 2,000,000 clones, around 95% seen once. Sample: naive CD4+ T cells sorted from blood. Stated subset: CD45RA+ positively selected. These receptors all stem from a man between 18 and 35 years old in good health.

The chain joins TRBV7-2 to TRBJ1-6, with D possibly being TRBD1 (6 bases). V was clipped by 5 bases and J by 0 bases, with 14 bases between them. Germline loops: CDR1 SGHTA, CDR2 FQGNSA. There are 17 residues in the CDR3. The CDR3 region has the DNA TGTGCCAGCAGCCCGCCGGGACATCGCTCCTATAATTCACCCCTCCACTTT. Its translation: CASSPPGHRSYNSPLHF.

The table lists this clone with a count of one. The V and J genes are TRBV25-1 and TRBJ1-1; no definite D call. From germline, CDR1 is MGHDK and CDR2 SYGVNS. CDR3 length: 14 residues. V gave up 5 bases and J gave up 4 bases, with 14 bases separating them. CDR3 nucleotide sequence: TGTGCCAGCAGTCACCCAGGTAGGCTCACTGAAGCTTTCTTT. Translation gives CASSHPGRLTEAFF.

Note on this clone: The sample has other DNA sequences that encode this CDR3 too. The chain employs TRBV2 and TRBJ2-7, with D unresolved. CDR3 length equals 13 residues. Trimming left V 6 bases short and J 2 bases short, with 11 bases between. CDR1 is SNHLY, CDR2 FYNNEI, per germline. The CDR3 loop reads CASRVRETYEQYF. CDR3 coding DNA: TGTGCCAGCAGGGTTAGAGAGACCTACGAGCAGTACTTC.

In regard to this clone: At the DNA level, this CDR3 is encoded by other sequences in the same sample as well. CDR3 in DNA: TGTGCCTGGAGTGTCCGGGGACGGAGCTCCTACGAGCAGTACTTC. This translates into CAWSVRGRSSYEQYF. The J gene is TRBJ2-7, the V gene TRBV30; D possibly uses TRBD1 or TRBD2 (5 bases each). The germline CDR1 and CDR2 sequences are GTSNPN and SVGIG (reference sequence). This CDR3 has 15 amino acids. Trimming took off 0 bases at V and 0 bases at J, with 12 bases between the two ends.

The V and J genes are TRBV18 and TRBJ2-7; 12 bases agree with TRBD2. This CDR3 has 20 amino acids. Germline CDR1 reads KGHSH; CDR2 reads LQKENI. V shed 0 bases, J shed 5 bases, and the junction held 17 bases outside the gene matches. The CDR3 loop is CASSPPLVTSGRSSGNEQYF. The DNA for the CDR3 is TGTGCCAGCTCACCACCCCTCGTAACTAGCGGGAGGAGTTCTGGCAACGAGCAGTACTTC.

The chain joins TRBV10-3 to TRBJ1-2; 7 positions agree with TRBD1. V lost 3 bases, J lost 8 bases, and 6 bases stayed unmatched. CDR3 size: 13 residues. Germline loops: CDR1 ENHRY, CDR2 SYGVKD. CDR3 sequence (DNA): TGTGCCATCAGTGACGGACAGGCGGGAGGCTACACCTTC. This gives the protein CAISDGQAGGYTF.

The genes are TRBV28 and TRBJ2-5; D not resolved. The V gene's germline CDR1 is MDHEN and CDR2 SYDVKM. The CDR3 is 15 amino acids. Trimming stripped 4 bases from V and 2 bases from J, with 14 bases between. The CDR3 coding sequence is TGTGCCAGCAGTTCCCTAGTGGCAGTACAAGAGACCCAGTACTTC. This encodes CASSSLVAVQETQYF.

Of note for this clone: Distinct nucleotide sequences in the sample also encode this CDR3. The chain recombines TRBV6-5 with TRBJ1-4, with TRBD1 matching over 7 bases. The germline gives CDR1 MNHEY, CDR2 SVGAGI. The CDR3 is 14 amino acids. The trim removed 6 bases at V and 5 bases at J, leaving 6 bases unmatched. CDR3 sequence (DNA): TGTGCCAGCAGGCCAGGGGGGAGGAATGAAAAACTGTTTTTT. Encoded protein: CASRPGGRNEKLFF.

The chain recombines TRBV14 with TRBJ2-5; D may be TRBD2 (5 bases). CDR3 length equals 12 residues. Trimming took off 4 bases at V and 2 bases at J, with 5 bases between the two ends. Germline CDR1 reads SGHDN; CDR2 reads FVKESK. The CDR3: CASSPGQETQYF. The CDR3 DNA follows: TGTGCCAGCAGCCCGGGGCAAGAGACCCAGTACTTC.